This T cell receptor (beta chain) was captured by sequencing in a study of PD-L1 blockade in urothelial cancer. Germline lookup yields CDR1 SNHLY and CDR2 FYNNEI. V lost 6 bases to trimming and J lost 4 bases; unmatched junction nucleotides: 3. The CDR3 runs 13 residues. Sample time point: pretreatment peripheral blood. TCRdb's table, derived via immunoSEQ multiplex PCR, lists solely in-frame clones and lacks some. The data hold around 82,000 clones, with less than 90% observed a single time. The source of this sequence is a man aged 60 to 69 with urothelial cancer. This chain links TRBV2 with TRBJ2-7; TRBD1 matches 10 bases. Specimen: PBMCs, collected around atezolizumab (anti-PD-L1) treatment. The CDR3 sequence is CASRTGGIYEQYF. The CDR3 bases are TGTGCCAGCAGGACAGGGGGCATATACGAGCAGTACTTC.